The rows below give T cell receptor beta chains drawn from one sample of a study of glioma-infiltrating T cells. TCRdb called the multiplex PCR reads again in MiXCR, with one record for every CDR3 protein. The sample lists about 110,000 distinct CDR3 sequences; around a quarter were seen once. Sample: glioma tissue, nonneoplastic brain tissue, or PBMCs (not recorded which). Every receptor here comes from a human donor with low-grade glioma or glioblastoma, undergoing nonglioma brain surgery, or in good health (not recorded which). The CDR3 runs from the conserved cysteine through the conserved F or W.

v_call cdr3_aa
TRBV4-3 CASSQIVTENYGCTF
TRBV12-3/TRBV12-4 CASLLTVGVNTEAFF
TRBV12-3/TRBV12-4 CPSGPRFNEQYF
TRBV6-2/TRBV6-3 CASSRIGEQYF
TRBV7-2 CASSPNWGNGYTF
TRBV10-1 CASSERDSSYNEQFF
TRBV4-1 CASSHRLGGSYEQYF
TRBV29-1 CSVDLSGTSGFNEQFF
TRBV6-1 CASNKGTGGHQPQHF
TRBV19 CASSNREDGYTF
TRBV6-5 CASSFWDRDALYEQFF
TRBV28 CASSFRTYSEQYF
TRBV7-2 CASSAGQYSNQPQHF
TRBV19 CASSIGPNQPQHF
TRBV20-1 CSASAGFNQPQHF
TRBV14 CASSPISAGPYNEQFF
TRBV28 CASSPLTSGSYNEQFF
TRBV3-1 CASSQMTQYF
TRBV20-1 CSATTGTPKETQYF
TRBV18 CASSPSGGTDTQYF
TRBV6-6 CATRDSNQPQHF
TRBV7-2 CASSSGLARRSSDTQYF
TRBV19 CASSPGTGGRYEQYF
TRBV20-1 CSAQPWTSGSYGQYF
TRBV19 CASRPSAWTGKNEQFF
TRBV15 CATSRAGDRGNTIYF
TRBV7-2 CASSLVSIAGDEQYF
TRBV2 CASSEEGGAYTEAFF